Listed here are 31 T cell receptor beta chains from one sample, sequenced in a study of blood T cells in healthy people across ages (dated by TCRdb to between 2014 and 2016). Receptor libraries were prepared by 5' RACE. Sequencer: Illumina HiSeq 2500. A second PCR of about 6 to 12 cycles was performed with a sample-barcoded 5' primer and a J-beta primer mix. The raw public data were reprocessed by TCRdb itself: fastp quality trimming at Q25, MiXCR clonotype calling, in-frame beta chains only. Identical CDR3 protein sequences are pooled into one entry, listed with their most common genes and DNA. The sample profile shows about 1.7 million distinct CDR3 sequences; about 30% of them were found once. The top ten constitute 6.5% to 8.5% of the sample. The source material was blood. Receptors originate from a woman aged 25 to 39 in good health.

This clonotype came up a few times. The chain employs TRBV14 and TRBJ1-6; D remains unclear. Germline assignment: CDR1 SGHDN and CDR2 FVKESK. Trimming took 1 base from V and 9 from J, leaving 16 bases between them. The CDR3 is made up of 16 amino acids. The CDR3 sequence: CASSQGFYGWSSPLHF. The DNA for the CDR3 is TGTGCCAGCAGCCAAGGGTTTTACGGGTGGAGTTCACCCCTCCACTTT.

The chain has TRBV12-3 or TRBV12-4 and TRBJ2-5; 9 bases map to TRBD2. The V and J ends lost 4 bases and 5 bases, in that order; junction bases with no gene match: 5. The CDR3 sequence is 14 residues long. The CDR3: CASSYVAGAETQYF. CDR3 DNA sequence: TGTGCCAGCAGTTATGTAGCGGGAGCTGAGACCCAGTACTTC.

For the CDR3, the DNA is TGCGCCAGCAGCTTGGAGGTTGTGACTAGCACAGATACGCAGTATTTT. Protein: CASSLEVVTSTDTQYF. This sequence joins TRBV5-1 and TRBJ2-3, with no clear D. Germline CDR1 SGHRS, CDR2 YFSETQ. This CDR3 spans 16 amino acids. The V end was cut by 0 bases, the J end by 0 bases, with 11 bases between.

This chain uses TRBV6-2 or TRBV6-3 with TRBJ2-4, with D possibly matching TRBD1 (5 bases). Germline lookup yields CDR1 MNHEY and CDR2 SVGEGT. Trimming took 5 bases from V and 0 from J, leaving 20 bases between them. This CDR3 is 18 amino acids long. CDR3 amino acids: CASSGQGQSRGAKNIQYF. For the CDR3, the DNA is TGTGCCAGCAGTGGGCAGGGCCAGTCAAGAGGAGCCAAAAACATTCAGTACTTC.

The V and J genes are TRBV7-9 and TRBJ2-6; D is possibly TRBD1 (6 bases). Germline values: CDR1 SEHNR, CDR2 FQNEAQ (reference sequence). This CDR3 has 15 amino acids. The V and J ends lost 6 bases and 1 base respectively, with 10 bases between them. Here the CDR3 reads CASSDTGSGANVLTF. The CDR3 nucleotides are TGTGCCAGCAGTGACACAGGGTCTGGGGCCAACGTCCTGACTTTC.

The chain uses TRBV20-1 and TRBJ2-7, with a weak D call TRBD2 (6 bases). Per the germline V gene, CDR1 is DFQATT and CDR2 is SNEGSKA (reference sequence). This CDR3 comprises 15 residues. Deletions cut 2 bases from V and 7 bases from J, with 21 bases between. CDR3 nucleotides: TGCAGTGCTAGATTCGTAGCGGCCTCCTACAATGAGCAGTACTTC. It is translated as CSARFVAASYNEQYF.

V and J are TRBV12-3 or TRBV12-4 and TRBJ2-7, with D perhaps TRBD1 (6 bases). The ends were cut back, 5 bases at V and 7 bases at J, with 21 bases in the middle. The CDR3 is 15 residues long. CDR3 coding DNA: TGTGCCAGCAGTCCTCGCGGGCAGGGGTACGATGAGCAGTACTTC. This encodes CASSPRGQGYDEQYF.

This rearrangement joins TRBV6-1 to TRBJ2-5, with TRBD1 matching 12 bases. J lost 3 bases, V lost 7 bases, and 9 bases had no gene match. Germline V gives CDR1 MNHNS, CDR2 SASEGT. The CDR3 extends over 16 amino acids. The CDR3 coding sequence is TGTGCCAGCACCCGAAAGGGACAGGGGGCAGAAGAGACCCAGTACTTC. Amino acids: CASTRKGQGAEETQYF.

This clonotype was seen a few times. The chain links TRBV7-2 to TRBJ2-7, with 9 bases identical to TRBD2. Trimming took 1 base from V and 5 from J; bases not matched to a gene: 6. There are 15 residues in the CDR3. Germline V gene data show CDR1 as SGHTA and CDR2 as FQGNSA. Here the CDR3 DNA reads TGTGCCAGCAGCTTAGGTAGAGCGGGAGGCAACGAGCAGTACTTC. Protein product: CASSLGRAGGNEQYF.

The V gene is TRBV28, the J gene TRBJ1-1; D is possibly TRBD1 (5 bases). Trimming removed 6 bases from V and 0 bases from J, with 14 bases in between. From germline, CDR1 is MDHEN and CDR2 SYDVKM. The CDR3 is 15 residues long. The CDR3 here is CASRAGTDLNTEAFF. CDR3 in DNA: TGTGCCAGCAGGGCCGGGACGGACTTGAACACTGAAGCTTTCTTT.

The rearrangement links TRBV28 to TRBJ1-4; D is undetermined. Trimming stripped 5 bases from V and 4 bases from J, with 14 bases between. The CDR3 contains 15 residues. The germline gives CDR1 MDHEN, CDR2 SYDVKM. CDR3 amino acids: CASSPGQARNEKLFF. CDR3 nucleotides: TGTGCCAGCAGTCCCGGGCAGGCTCGTAATGAAAAACTGTTTTTT.

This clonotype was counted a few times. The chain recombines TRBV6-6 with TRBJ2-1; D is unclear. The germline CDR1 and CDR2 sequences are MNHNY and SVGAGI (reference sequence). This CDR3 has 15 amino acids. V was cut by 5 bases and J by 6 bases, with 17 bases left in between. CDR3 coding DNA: TGTGCCAGCAGTCCCCCTGGGCTATTTGGCAATGAGCAGTTCTTC. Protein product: CASSPPGLFGNEQFF.

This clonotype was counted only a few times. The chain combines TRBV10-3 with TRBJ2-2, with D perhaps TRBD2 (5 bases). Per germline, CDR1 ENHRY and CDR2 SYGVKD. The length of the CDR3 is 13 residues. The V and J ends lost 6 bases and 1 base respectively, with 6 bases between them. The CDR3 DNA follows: TGTGCCATCAGACGGGAGAACACCGGGGAGCTGTTTTTT. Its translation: CAIRRENTGELFF.

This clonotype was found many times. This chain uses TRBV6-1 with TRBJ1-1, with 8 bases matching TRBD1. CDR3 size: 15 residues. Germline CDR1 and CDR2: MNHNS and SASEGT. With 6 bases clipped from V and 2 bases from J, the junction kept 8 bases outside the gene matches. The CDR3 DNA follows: TGTGCCAGCAGCCCAACCGGGACAGGCAACACTGAAGCTTTCTTT. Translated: CASSPTGTGNTEAFF.

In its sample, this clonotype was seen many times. The CDR3 region has the DNA TGTGCCTGGAGTGTGATACGGACCTATGGCTACACCTTC. It specifies CAWSVIRTYGYTF. J is TRBJ1-2 and V is TRBV30; D is undetermined. The CDR3 contains 13 residues. Germline V lookup: CDR1 GTSNPN, CDR2 SVGIG (reference sequence). Trimming stripped 0 bases from V and 4 bases from J, with 9 bases between.

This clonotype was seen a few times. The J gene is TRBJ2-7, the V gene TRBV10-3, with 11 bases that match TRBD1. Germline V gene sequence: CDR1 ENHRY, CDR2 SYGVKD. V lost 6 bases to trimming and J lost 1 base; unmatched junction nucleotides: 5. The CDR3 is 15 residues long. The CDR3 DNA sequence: TGTGCCATCAGCCCGGGACAGGGGGGATCCTACGAGCAGTACTTC. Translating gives CAISPGQGGSYEQYF.

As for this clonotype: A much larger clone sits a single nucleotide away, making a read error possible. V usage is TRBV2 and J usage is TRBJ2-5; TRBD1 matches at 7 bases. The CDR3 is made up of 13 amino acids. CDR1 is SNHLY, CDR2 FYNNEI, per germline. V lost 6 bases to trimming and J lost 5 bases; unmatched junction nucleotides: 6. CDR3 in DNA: TGTGCCAGCAGAGGACAGGCTGGGGAGACCCAGTACTTC. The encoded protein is CASRGQAGETQYF.

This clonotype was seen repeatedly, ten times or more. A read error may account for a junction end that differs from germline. The DNA of the CDR3 is TGTGCCAGCAGCTTAGGAGGGAATGAGCAGTTCTTC. Protein product: CASSLGGNEQFF. The J gene is TRBJ2-1, the V gene TRBV5-1; tentative D call: TRBD2 (6 bases). This CDR3 has 12 residues. CDR1 is SGHRS and CDR2 is YFSETQ in the germline V gene.

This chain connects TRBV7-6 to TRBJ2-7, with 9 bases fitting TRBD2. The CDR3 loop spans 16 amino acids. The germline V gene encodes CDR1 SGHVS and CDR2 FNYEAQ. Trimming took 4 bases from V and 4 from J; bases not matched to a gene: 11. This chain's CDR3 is CASSSRGLAGVYEQYF. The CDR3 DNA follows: TGTGCCAGCAGCTCCCGGGGACTAGCAGGCGTTTACGAGCAGTACTTC.

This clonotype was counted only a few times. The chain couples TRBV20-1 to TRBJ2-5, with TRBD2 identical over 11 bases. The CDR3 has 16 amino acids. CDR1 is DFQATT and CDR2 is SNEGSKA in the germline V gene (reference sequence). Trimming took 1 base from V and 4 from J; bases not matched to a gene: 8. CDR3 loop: CSARGATSGMGETQYF. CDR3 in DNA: TGCAGTGCTAGAGGGGCGACTAGCGGGATGGGAGAGACCCAGTACTTC.

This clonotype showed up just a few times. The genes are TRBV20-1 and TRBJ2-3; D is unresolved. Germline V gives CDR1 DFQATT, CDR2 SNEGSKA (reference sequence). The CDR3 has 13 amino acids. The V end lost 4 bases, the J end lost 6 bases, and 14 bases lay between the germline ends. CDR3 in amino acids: CSATAGVRDTQYF. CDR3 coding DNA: TGCAGTGCTACCGCCGGTGTCCGCGATACGCAGTATTTT.

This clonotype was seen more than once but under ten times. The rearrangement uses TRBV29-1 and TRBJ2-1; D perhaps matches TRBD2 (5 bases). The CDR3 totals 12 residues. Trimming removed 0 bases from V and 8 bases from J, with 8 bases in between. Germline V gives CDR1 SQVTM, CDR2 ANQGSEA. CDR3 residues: CSVEDTGYEQFF. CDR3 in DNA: TGCAGCGTTGAAGATACGGGGTATGAGCAGTTCTTC.

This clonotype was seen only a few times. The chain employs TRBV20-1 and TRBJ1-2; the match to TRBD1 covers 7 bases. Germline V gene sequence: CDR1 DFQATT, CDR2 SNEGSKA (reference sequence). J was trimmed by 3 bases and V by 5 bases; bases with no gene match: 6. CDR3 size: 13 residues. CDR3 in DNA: TGCAGTGCTTTGAATCAGGGGGACTATGGCTACACCTTC. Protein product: CSALNQGDYGYTF.

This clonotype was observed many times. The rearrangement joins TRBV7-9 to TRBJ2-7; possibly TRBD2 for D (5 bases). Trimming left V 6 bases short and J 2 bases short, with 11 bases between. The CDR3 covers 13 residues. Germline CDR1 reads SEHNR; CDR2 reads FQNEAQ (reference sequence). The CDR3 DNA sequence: TGTGCCAGCAGTGGGGAGAGAGCCTACGAGCAGTACTTC. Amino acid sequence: CASSGERAYEQYF.

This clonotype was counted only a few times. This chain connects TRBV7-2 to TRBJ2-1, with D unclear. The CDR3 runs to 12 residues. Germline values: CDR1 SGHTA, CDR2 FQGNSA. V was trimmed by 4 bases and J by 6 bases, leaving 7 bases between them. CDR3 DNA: TGTGCCAGCAGCTGGGATCGCAATGAGCAGTTCTTC. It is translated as CASSWDRNEQFF.

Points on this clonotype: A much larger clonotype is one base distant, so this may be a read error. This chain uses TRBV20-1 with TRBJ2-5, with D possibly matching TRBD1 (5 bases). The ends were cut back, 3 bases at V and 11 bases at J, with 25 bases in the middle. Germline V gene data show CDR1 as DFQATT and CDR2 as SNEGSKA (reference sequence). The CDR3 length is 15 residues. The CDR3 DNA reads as TGCAGTGCTAGGGAACAGGTTTTTGGGCTGGATGAGCAGTACTTC. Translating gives CSAREQVFGLDEQYF.

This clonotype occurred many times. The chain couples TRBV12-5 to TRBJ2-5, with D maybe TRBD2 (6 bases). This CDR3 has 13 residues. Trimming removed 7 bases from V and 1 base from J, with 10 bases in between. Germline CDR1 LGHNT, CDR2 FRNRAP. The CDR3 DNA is TGTGCTAGTGCCCCGGGACTCCAAGAGACCCAGTACTTC. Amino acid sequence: CASAPGLQETQYF. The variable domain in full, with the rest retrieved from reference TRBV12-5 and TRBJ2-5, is DARVTQTPRHKVTEMGQEVTMRCQPILGHNTVFWYRQTMMQGLELLAYFRNRAPLDDSGMPKDRFSAEMPDATLATLKIQPSEPRDSAVYFCASAPGLQETQYFGPGTRLLVL.

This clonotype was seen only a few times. The CDR3 region is CASSKVGRSNQPQHF. For the CDR3, the DNA is TGTGCCAGCAGCAAAGTGGGAAGGAGCAATCAGCCCCAGCATTTT. The chain has TRBV21-1 and TRBJ1-5. TRBV21-1 is deemed a pseudogene. The CDR3 totals 15 residues.

CDR3 in DNA: TGTGCCAGCAGCCAAGTCGACAGGGGTGGTGAGCAGTACTTC. Protein sequence: CASSQVDRGGEQYF. V usage is TRBV14 and J usage is TRBJ2-7, with 8 bases aligning to TRBD1. Germline CDR1 is SGHDN and CDR2 is FVKESK. The CDR3 has 14 amino acids. V lost 1 base to trimming and J lost 7 bases; unmatched junction nucleotides: 6.

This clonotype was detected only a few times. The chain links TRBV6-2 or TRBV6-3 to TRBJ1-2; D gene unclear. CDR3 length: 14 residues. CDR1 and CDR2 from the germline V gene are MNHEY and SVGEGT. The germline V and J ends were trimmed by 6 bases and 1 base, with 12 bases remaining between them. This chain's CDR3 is CASRRDGFNYGYTF. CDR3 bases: TGTGCCAGCAGACGTGACGGATTTAACTATGGCTACACCTTC.

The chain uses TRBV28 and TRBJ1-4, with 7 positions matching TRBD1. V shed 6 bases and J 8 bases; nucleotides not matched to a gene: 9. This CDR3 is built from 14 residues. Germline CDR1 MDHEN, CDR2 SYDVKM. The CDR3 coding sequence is TGTGCCAGCAGCATCACAGGGGCGGTGGAAAAACTGTTTTTT. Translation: CASSITGAVEKLFF.